The 27 T cell receptor beta chains in this list originate from one sample, sequenced in a study of T cells in localized non-small cell lung cancer (dated by TCRdb to 2019 to 2021). Library creation used the immunoSEQ multiplex PCR assay. Imported from immuneACCESS, the table was reduced by TCRdb to in-frame sequences with V and J called. These copies leave out some clones; in studies compared against another copy, an unresolved V gene accounts for under half, and the cause of the remainder is not known. The sample data list 20,000 to 25,000 clones, and roughly nine tenths of these were observed just once. About 1.1% of the sample comes from the top ten. The sequenced sample was peripheral blood, obtained before any cancer treatment. The receptor set was obtained from a woman aged 35 to 75 with stage I lung adenocarcinoma.

The gene calls are TRBV7-2 and TRBJ1-1; a weak D match, TRBD1 (6 bases). This CDR3 spans 15 amino acids. Looked up from germline, CDR1 is SGHTA and CDR2 is FQGNSA. V lost 1 base, J lost 5 bases, and 14 bases lay in between. As DNA, the CDR3 is TGTGCCAGCAGCTTAGATCCGGGGGCGCGGACTGAAGCTTTCTTT. Protein: CASSLDPGARTEAFF.

The rearrangement links TRBV12-5 to TRBJ1-2; D is undetermined. The length of the CDR3 is 12 residues. Germline loops: CDR1 LGHNT, CDR2 FRNRAP. Trimming removed 8 bases at V and 0 bases at J, with 7 bases between. CDR3 residues: CASSASNYGYTF. CDR3 DNA: TGTGCTAGTTCAGCGTCTAACTATGGCTACACCTTC.

Comments on this clone: A read error may account for a junction end that differs from germline. The chain couples TRBV11-2 to TRBJ1-6; D gene ambiguous. Germline values: CDR1 SGHAT, CDR2 FQNNGV. The CDR3 extends over 13 amino acids. The CDR3 sequence: CASSPNTDSPLHF. CDR3 nucleotide sequence: TGTGCCAGCAGCCCAAATACCGATTCGCCCCTCCACTTT. The whole variable domain, filled in from reference TRBV11-2 and TRBJ1-6, reads EAGVAQSPRYKIIEKRQSVAFWCNPISGHATLYWYQQILGQGPKLLIQFQNNGVVDDSQLPKDRFSAERLKGVDSTLKIQPAKLEDSAVYLCASSPNTDSPLHFGNGTRLTVT.

This sequence joins TRBV19 and TRBJ1-1; D unclear. This CDR3 has 11 amino acids. Germline V gene lookup returns CDR1 LNHDA and CDR2 SQIVND (reference sequence). Trimming took 3 bases from V and 7 from J, leaving 6 bases between them. The CDR3 sequence is CASSISFEAFF. DNA of the CDR3: TGTGCCAGTAGTATTTCCTTTGAAGCTTTCTTT.

This chain joins TRBV11-3 and TRBJ2-3; TRBD1 matches 7 bases. Trimming cost V 5 bases and J 2 bases; bases outside gene matches: 4. The CDR3 totals 14 residues. The germline V gene has CDR1 SGHNT and CDR2 YENEEA. The CDR3 reads CASSRDSLTDTQYF. CDR3 nucleotides: TGTGCCAGCAGCCGGGACAGCCTCACAGATACGCAGTATTTT.

The chain is built from TRBV12-5 and TRBJ2-5; D unclear. The CDR3 is 11 amino acids. Trimming shortened V by 3 bases and J by 14 bases, and 13 bases separated the two germline ends. Germline CDR1 and CDR2: LGHNT and FRNRAP. The CDR3 here is CASGLASTSYF. The CDR3 DNA sequence: TGTGCTAGTGGTTTAGCGTCAACCTCATACTTC.

In this sample, this clone turned up once. The J gene is TRBJ1-5, the V gene TRBV7-8, with 8 bases identical to TRBD1. With 1 base clipped from V and 2 bases from J, the junction kept 7 bases outside the gene matches. This CDR3 has 17 amino acids. Germline CDR1 reads SGHVS; CDR2 reads FQNEAQ. CDR3 DNA sequence: TGTGCCAGCAGCTTAGGTAGGACAGGGTTCGGCAATCAGCCCCAGCATTTT. Its protein product is CASSLGRTGFGNQPQHF.

This chain uses TRBV11-2 with TRBJ1-4; the D is unclear. Germline V gene data show CDR1 as SGHAT and CDR2 as FQNNGV. V lost 5 bases, J lost 8 bases, and 9 bases lay in between. CDR3 length: 12 amino acids. The CDR3 bases are TGTGCCAGCAGCCTGGTAGGGGAAAAACTGTTTTTT. Protein sequence: CASSLVGEKLFF.

V usage is TRBV28 and J usage is TRBJ1-3, with D tentatively TRBD1 (5 bases). From germline, CDR1 is MDHEN and CDR2 SYDVKM. The CDR3 is made up of 16 amino acids. V was shortened by 4 bases and J by 5 bases, with 18 bases between the two germline ends. In DNA form, the CDR3 reads TGTGCCAGCAGTTCCCCGACAGCTCCTAGGAGAAACACCATATATTTT. As protein: CASSSPTAPRRNTIYF.

This clone was detected only once. J is TRBJ2-1 and V is TRBV7-2; no definite D call. This CDR3 contains 11 residues. Trimming removed 2 bases from V and 13 bases from J, with 9 bases in between. Germline CDR1 and CDR2: SGHTA and FQGNSA. The CDR3 nucleotides read TGTGCCAGCAGCTTAATCGGAGTACAGTTCTTC. It translates to CASSLIGVQFF.

The rearrangement joins TRBV4-2 to TRBJ1-1, with D unresolved. Germline lookup yields CDR1 LGHNA and CDR2 YNFKEQ. Between the trimmed V and J ends, which lost 0 bases and 9 bases, there was a span of 14 bases. The CDR3 contains 14 residues. The CDR3 DNA follows: TGTGCCAGCAGCCAAGATTGGGGAAACCCGAAAGCTTTCTTT. Amino acid sequence: CASSQDWGNPKAFF.

This CDR3 is CASSFYQETQYF. The CDR3 DNA follows: TGTGCCAGCAGCTTCTACCAAGAGACCCAGTACTTC. The chain recombines TRBV5-6 with TRBJ2-5; D remains ambiguous. In germline, CDR1 is SGHDT, CDR2 YYEEEE. V was shortened by 2 bases and J by 0 bases, with 2 bases between the two germline ends. This CDR3 has 12 amino acids.

This clone was picked up a small number of times. The J gene is TRBJ1-4, the V gene TRBV5-1; 7 bases are a match to TRBD1. Germline V gene sequence: CDR1 SGHRS, CDR2 YFSETQ. The CDR3 runs to 14 residues. V gave up 5 bases and J gave up 4 bases; unmatched junction bases: 5. The CDR3 DNA reads as TGCGCCAGCAGAGGGCAGGGGGGTAATGAAAAACTGTTTTTT. Amino acids: CASRGQGGNEKLFF.

This clone appeared once. The V and J genes are TRBV6-5 and TRBJ1-2, with D unclear. The germline CDR1 and CDR2 sequences are MNHEY and SVGAGI. Trimming shortened V by 5 bases and J by 6 bases, and 10 bases separated the two germline ends. The CDR3 is 12 residues long. The CDR3 sequence is CASSVAGHGYTF. CDR3 sequence (DNA): TGTGCCAGCAGTGTGGCAGGACATGGCTACACCTTC.

The rearrangement links TRBV7-9 to TRBJ1-2, with D hard to call. The ends were cut back, 1 base at V and 0 bases at J, with 6 bases in the middle. Germline loops: CDR1 SEHNR, CDR2 FQNEAQ (reference sequence). This CDR3 is 14 amino acids long. CDR3 sequence reads: CASSLGAANYGYTF. The CDR3 nucleotides read TGTGCCAGCAGCTTAGGGGCAGCTAACTATGGCTACACCTTC.

For the CDR3, the DNA is TGCGCCAGCAGCCAAGAAGGCGGGACAGGGATGGATACGCAGTATTTT. Residues: CASSQEGGTGMDTQYF. The V and J genes are TRBV4-3 and TRBJ2-3, with 9 bases aligning to TRBD1. The CDR3 sequence is 16 residues long. The V segment lost 0 bases and the J segment 6 bases; nucleotides outside the gene matches: 7. Germline CDR1 and CDR2: LGHNA and YSLEER.

This clone was counted once. J is TRBJ2-1 and V is TRBV5-1, with TRBD1 as a possible D gene (6 bases). CDR3 size: 14 residues. Germline V CDR1 and CDR2: SGHRS, YFSETQ. The ends were cut back, 4 bases at V and 3 bases at J, with 11 bases in the middle. CDR3 loop: CASSRGSGYNEQFF. In DNA form, the CDR3 reads TGCGCCAGCAGCAGGGGGTCAGGCTACAATGAGCAGTTCTTC.

V gene TRBV6-1 combines with J gene TRBJ2-3; D is undetermined. Germline CDR1 reads MNHNS; CDR2 reads SASEGT. V was pared by 4 bases and J by 0 bases, with 11 bases between. The CDR3 sequence is 15 residues long. The DNA for the CDR3 is TGTGCCAGCAGTGGACCCGCGGACAGCACAGATACGCAGTATTTT. Amino acids: CASSGPADSTDTQYF.

The chain recombines TRBV27 with TRBJ2-3; TRBD2 agrees at 9 bases. V shed 5 bases, J shed 0 bases, and the junction held 3 bases outside the gene matches. CDR1 MNHEY and CDR2 SMNVEV come from the germline V gene (reference sequence). CDR3 size: 15 residues. The CDR3 sequence is CASSPGLASTDTQYF. As DNA, the CDR3 is TGTGCCAGCAGTCCCGGACTAGCGAGCACAGATACGCAGTATTTT.

The table lists this clone with a count of one. The CDR3 protein is CASSTGQGSSPLHF. The CDR3 region has the DNA TGTGCCAGCAGTACGGGACAGGGGAGTTCACCCCTCCACTTT. J is TRBJ1-6 and V is TRBV6-6, with 10 bases that match TRBD1. The CDR3 consists of 14 residues. Germline CDR1 reads MNHNY; CDR2 reads SVGAGI (reference sequence). Trimming at V came to 5 bases and at J to 9 bases, leaving 4 bases not matched to a gene.

The chain uses TRBV29-1 and TRBJ2-7; D could derive from TRBD1 or TRBD2 (5 bases each). This CDR3 has 12 amino acids. The germline V gene has CDR1 SQVTM and CDR2 ANQGSEA. Trimming shortened V by 4 bases and J by 1 base, and 8 bases separated the two germline ends. CDR3 protein: CSVVRESYEQYF. The CDR3 nucleotides are TGCAGCGTTGTCAGGGAGTCCTACGAGCAGTACTTC.

J is TRBJ2-7 and V is TRBV28; no clear D. Trimming removed 7 bases from V and 1 base from J, with 14 bases in between. The CDR3 spans 14 residues. CDR1 is MDHEN, CDR2 SYDVKM, per germline. DNA for the CDR3: TGTGCCAGCACCTGGGGAATCACGTCCTACGAGCAGTACTTC. It codes for CASTWGITSYEQYF.

This rearrangement joins TRBV6-5 to TRBJ2-5, with D tentatively TRBD1 (5 bases). Trimming pared 7 bases from V and 1 base from J, leaving 10 bases between. From germline, CDR1 is MNHEY and CDR2 SVGAGI. The CDR3 length is 13 residues. The CDR3 DNA is TGTGCCAGCACTCAGGGTTCCCAAGAGACCCAGTACTTC. Its protein product is CASTQGSQETQYF.

This clone was counted between two and nine times. The chain carries TRBV7-9 and TRBJ1-2; D may be TRBD1 (5 bases). Trimming took 5 bases from V and 4 from J, leaving 11 bases between them. Germline CDR1 is SEHNR and CDR2 is FQNEAQ (reference sequence). The CDR3 runs to 13 residues. The CDR3 loop is CASSPGTVYGYTF. CDR3 in DNA: TGTGCCAGCAGCCCGGGGACCGTCTATGGCTACACCTTC. The complete variable domain, with remaining parts taken from reference TRBV7-9 and TRBJ1-2, reads DTGVSQNPRHKITKRGQNVTFRCDPISEHNRLYWYRQTLGQGPEFLTYFQNEAQLEKSRLLSDRFSAERPKGSFSTLEIQRTEQGDSAMYLCASSPGTVYGYTFGSGTRLTVV.

V usage is TRBV11-3 and J usage is TRBJ2-5; D not resolved. Per the germline V gene, CDR1 is SGHNT and CDR2 is YENEEA. This CDR3 region has 11 residues. V lost 0 bases, J lost 6 bases, and 2 bases lay in between. The DNA for the CDR3 is TGTGCCAGCAGCTTAGAACAGACCCAGTACTTC. It specifies CASSLEQTQYF.

CDR3 amino acids: CATRRPTQGTGELFF. CDR3 DNA: TGTGCCACCAGGCGGCCGACCCAGGGCACCGGGGAGCTGTTTTTT. The chain recombines TRBV15 with TRBJ2-2; maybe TRBD1 (5 bases). Deletions cut 6 bases from V and 4 bases from J, with 15 bases between. The germline V gene has CDR1 LNHNV and CDR2 YYDKDF (reference sequence). The CDR3 is 15 residues long.

This clone was observed once. The chain recombines TRBV28 with TRBJ2-6; D might be TRBD1 (6 bases). CDR1 MDHEN and CDR2 SYDVKM come from the germline V gene. This CDR3 has 16 amino acids. Trimming took off 5 bases at V and 4 bases at J, with 15 bases between the two ends. The chain's CDR3 is CASSHNRVRGANVLTF. The CDR3 nucleotides are TGTGCCAGCAGTCACAACAGGGTCAGGGGGGCCAACGTCCTGACTTTC.